The source of this T cell receptor beta chain is a study of human T cells and chemical hapten exposure. Study context: Diphenylcyclopropenone was administered weekly to the scalp of patients throughout the roughly 22-week study.

Documented time point: patch test 3, about 24 weeks after DPC sensitization. Described treatment: therapeutic diphenylcyclopropenone sensitization with weekly scalp DPC. Using its own MiXCR run on the RACE reads, TCRdb lists one record per CDR3 protein. The sample records more than 150,000 distinct CDR3 sequences, under 25% being singletons. The sample holds a few counts of this clonotype. Source: whole blood, taken in connection with sensitization to the hapten diphenylcyclopropenone (DPC). The sequence was collected from a middle-aged woman with alopecia areata. Some clones in this sample may be carry-over from other donors' samples.

The CDR3 bases are TGCGCCAGCAGCCATCCTCCCAAGGGCCCTACGCAGTATTTT. Translated, it gives CASSHPPKGPTQYF. The chain joins TRBV4-3 to TRBJ2-3; D ambiguous. This CDR3 is 14 amino acids long. Trimming shortened V by 3 bases and J by 8 bases, and 15 bases separated the two germline ends. Germline CDR1 is LGHNA and CDR2 is YSLEER.